This T cell receptor (beta chain) was captured by sequencing in a study of cytomegalovirus exposure and HLA in healthy donors. Study-level information: Early release data held around 80 million unique TCRs from HLA-typed donors.

Findings and caveats of the study: Earlier findings revealed that most TCR beta V segments proved productive either about 87% or about 30% of the time. What TCR beta sequences reportedly achieved was accurate prediction of HLA-A and HLA-B alleles in most subjects.

Worth noting for this clone: What it binds is unknown.

Use of 60 Vbeta and 13 Jbeta primers characterized the PCR. Sequencing used immunoSEQ multiplex PCR; TCRdb keeps in-frame clones, though not all of them. The repertoire consists of hundreds of thousands of clones, with just under 80% occurring once and the leading ten covering approximately 0.49%. Germline CDR1 LNHDA, CDR2 SQIVND (reference sequence). Trimming shortened V by 1 base and J by 0 bases, and 9 bases separated the two germline ends. This CDR3 spans 15 amino acids. Those who donated were healthy bone marrow donors. The chain joins TRBV19 to TRBJ1-1; D unclear. Sequenced material: PBMCs. The sequence came from a boy aged 5-17 years in good health and CMV-seronegative. The chain's CDR3 is CASSIGYGLNTEAFF. The DNA of the CDR3 is TGTGCCAGTAGTATAGGCTATGGGCTGAACACTGAAGCTTTCTTT.